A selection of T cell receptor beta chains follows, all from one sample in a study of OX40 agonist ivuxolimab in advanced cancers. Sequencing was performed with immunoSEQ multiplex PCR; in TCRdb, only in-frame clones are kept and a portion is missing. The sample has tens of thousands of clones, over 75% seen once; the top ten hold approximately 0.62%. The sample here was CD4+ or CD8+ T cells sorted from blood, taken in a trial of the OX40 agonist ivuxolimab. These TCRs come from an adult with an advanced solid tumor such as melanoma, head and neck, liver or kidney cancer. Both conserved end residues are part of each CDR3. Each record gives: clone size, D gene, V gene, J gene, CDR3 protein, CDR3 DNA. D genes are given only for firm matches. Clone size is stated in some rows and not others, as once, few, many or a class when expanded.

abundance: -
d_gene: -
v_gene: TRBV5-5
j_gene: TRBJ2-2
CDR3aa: CASSPEGRPNTGELFF
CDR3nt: TGTGCCAGCAGCCCTGAAGGCAGGCCGAACACCGGGGAGCTGTTTTTT

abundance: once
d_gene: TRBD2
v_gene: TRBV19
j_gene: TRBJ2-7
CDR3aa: CASSPGLAGYSYEQYF
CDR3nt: TGTGCCAGTAGTCCCGGACTAGCGGGGTACTCCTACGAGCAGTACTTC

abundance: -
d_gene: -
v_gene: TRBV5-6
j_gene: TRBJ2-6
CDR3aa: CASSGGQGLGSGANVLTF
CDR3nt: TGTGCCAGCAGCGGTGGCCAGGGCCTAGGCTCGGGGGCCAACGTCCTGACTTTC

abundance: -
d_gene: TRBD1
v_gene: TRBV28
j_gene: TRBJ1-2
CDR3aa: CASIRGGTSGYTF
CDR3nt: TGTGCCAGCATCAGAGGGGGCACTTCGGGCTACACCTTC

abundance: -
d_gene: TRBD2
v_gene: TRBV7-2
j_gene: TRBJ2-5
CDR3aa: CASSPQRGAGETQYF
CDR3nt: TGTGCCAGCAGCCCCCAGCGGGGGGCGGGGGAGACCCAGTACTTC

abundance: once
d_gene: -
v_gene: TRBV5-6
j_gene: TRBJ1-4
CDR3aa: CASSLGQTTNEKLFF
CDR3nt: TGTGCCAGCAGCTTGGGGCAGACAACTAATGAAAAACTGTTTTTT

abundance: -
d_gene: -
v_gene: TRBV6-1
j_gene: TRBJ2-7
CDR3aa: CASRVSAIGEQYF
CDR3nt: TGTGCCAGCAGAGTCTCAGCTATTGGGGAGCAGTACTTC

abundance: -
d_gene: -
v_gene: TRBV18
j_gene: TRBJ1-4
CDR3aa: CASSPLGRQTNEKLFF
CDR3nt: TGTGCCAGCTCACCATTGGGAAGGCAGACTAATGAAAAACTGTTTTTT

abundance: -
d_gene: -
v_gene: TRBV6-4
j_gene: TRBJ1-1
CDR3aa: CASSVNRNTEAFF
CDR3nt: TGTGCCAGCAGTGTGAACAGGAACACTGAAGCTTTCTTT

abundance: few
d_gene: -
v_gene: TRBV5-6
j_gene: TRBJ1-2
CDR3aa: CASSLDRANYGYTF
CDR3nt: TGTGCCAGCAGCTTGGACAGGGCTAACTATGGCTACACCTTC

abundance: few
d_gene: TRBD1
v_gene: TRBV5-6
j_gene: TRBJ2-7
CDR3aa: CASSLVGQGQEQYF
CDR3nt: TGTGCCAGCAGCTTGGTGGGACAGGGCCAGGAGCAGTACTTC

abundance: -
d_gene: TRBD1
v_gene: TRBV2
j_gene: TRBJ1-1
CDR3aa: CASSLIQGDGEAFF
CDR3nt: TGTGCCAGCAGCCTCATCCAGGGGGATGGTGAAGCTTTCTTT

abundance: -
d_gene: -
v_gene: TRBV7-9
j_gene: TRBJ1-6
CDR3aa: CASSLTEGYMSPLHF
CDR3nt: TGTGCCAGCAGCCTGACGGAGGGGTATATGTCACCCCTCCACTTT

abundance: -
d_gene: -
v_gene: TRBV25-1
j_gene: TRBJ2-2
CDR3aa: CASSGGAYDTGELFF
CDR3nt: TGTGCCAGCAGTGGGGGCGCCTATGACACCGGGGAGCTGTTTTTT

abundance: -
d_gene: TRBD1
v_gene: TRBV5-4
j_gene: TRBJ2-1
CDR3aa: CASSSWDRSNEQFF
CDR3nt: TGTGCCAGCAGCTCCTGGGACAGGTCCAATGAGCAGTTCTTC

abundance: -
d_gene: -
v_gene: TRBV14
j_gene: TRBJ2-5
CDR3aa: CASSQTGTQIPETQYF
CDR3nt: TGTGCCAGCAGCCAAACCGGGACTCAAATCCCAGAGACCCAGTACTTC

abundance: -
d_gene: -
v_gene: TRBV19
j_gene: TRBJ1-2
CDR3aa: CASDDRHYGYTF
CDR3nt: TGTGCCAGCGACGACCGACACTATGGCTACACCTTC

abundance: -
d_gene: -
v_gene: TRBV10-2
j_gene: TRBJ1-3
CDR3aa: CASSDRGSGNTIYF
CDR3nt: TGCGCCAGCAGTGACAGGGGCTCTGGAAACACCATATATTTT

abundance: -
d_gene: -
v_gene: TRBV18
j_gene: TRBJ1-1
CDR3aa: CASSPGRGPEAFF
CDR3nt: TGTGCCAGCTCACCGGGGCGGGGGCCTGAAGCTTTCTTT

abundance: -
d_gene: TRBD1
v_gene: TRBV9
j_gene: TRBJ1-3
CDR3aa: CASSVRGQVGAGGNTIYF
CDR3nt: TGTGCCAGCAGCGTGAGAGGACAGGTCGGGGCCGGTGGAAACACCATATATTTT

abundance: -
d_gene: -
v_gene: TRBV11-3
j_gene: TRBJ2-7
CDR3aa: CASSRGTAYEQYF
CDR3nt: TGTGCCAGCAGCCGCGGGACAGCCTACGAGCAGTACTTC

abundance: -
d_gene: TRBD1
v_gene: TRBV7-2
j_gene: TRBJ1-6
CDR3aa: CASSYYRGASPLHF
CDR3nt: TGTGCCAGCAGCTACTACAGGGGCGCTTCACCCCTCCACTTT

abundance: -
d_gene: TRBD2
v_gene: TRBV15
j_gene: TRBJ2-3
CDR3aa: CATSTGTSGATDTQYF
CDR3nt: TGTGCCACCAGCACCGGGACTAGCGGAGCCACAGATACGCAGTATTTT

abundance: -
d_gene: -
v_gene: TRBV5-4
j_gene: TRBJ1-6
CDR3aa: CASSRTLSGGNSPLHF
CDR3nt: TGTGCCAGCAGCCGAACTCTGAGTGGTGGGAATTCACCCCTCCACTTT

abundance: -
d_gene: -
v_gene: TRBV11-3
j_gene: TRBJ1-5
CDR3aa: CASSTINTGRGSNQPQHF
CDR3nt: TGTGCCAGCAGCACAATAAATACAGGAAGGGGGAGCAATCAGCCCCAGCATTTT

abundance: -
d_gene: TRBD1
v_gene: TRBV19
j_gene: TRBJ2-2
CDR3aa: CASSTTGGTGELFF
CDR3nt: TGTGCCAGTAGTACGACAGGGGGAACCGGGGAGCTGTTTTTT

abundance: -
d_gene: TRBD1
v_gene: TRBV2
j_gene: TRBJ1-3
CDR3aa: CASSGYRDRVRGTGNTIYF
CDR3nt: TGTGCCAGCAGTGGATACCGGGACAGGGTGAGGGGGACTGGAAACACCATATATTTT